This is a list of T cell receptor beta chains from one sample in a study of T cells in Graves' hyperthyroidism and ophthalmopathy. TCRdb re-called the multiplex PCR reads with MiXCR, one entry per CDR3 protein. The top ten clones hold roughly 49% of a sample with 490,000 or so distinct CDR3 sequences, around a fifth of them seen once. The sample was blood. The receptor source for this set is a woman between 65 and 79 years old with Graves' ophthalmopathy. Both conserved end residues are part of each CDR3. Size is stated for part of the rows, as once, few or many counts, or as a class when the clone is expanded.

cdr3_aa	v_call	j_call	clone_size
CASSSNLGKGNEQYF	TRBV11-2	TRBJ2-7	many
CASKRTSGYEQYF	TRBV6-2/TRBV6-3	TRBJ2-7	NA
CSARRGTAFF	TRBV20-1	TRBJ1-1	few
CASSETSHEQYF	TRBV2	TRBJ2-7	once
CASSTTGKSEAFF	TRBV19	TRBJ1-1	NA
CASSRGGRTNTGELFF	TRBV12-3/TRBV12-4	TRBJ2-2	NA
CASTPRGPSDGYTF	TRBV3-1	TRBJ1-2	NA
CASSLGAGSGGELFF	TRBV12-3/TRBV12-4	TRBJ2-2	few
CASSPRLNEKLFF	TRBV18	TRBJ1-4	few
CASSVTGISGNTIYF	TRBV6-2/TRBV6-3	TRBJ1-3	NA
CASSPSGTSGRWDTQYF	TRBV28	TRBJ2-3	many
CASSRRTGAYEQYF	TRBV27	TRBJ2-7	NA
CASSFSGGTNTGELFF	TRBV7-3	TRBJ2-2	NA
CASSFNTGDTQYF	TRBV5-1	TRBJ2-3	NA
CASSLESGNQPQHF	TRBV5-1	TRBJ1-5	NA
CASSPQRGDNEQFF	TRBV18	TRBJ2-1	few
CASSFETASYNEQFF	TRBV5-1	TRBJ2-1	few
CASSPLSQGGGYTF	TRBV19	TRBJ1-2	NA
CASIPRILLHYGYTF	TRBV28	TRBJ1-2	few
CASSLGGSMNEQFF	TRBV5-1	TRBJ2-1	many
CASSLGFGGSEQFF	TRBV7-2	TRBJ2-1	NA
CSAEGTANQPQHF	TRBV20-1	TRBJ1-5	NA
CSASDSGGNTIYF	TRBV20-1	TRBJ1-3	few
CASSYRSGSTGELFF	TRBV6-6	TRBJ2-2	NA
CASSLSGTTREYF	TRBV5-1	TRBJ2-5	few
CASSQDSGSVSYEQYF	TRBV4-2	TRBJ2-7	few
CASSPTSGPYNEQFF	TRBV6-1	TRBJ2-1	many
CASSWTALAEAFF	TRBV6-1	TRBJ1-1	NA
CASSLEAGVEETQYF	TRBV7-8	TRBJ2-5	NA
CASSGPSGSLSDTQYF	TRBV9	TRBJ2-3	NA
CAISERESTEAFF	TRBV10-3	TRBJ1-1	NA
CASSYMTGTEAFF	TRBV27	TRBJ1-1	many
CASSFLATTDTQYF	TRBV7-9	TRBJ2-3	many
CASREAHNEQFF	TRBV19	TRBJ2-1	NA
CASSEARASLSQFF	TRBV2	TRBJ2-1	few
CASSSREGPSYNEQFF	TRBV7-8	TRBJ2-1	NA
CASSQASGSSDTQYF	TRBV4-3	TRBJ2-3	NA
CASQILANTGELFF	TRBV6-1	TRBJ2-2	NA
CASSEGGGGHNEQFF	TRBV6-1	TRBJ2-1	few
CASSSRDTYGYTF	TRBV5-5	TRBJ1-2	NA
CASSGGISNEKLFF	TRBV5-1	TRBJ1-4	NA
CASSEKYTGDTDTQYF	TRBV25-1	TRBJ2-3	few
CASSFGGGDEQYF	TRBV27	TRBJ2-7	many
CASSFRGIDTQYF	TRBV27	TRBJ2-3	NA
CASSYAGRKAFF	TRBV6-5	TRBJ1-1	few
CAWTRGLGTDTQYF	TRBV30	TRBJ2-3	NA
CASSLLDQPQYF	TRBV7-2	NA	NA
CASTERRGLSNQPQHF	TRBV19	TRBJ1-5	NA
CSARAGGFTYEQYF	TRBV20-1	TRBJ2-7	NA
CASRVGELAGGWKQYF	TRBV12-3/TRBV12-4	TRBJ2-7	NA
CASSYSLGEKLFF	TRBV6-5	TRBJ1-4	few
CASSVGVLNQPQHF	TRBV2	TRBJ1-5	NA
CATSDSGQGASNEKLFF	TRBV24-1	TRBJ1-4	NA
CASSQIGHREYEQYF	TRBV14	TRBJ2-7	few
CASSPRRTTQYF	TRBV12-3/TRBV12-4	TRBJ2-3	many